Following are 9 T cell receptor beta chains from one sample sequenced in a study of CD8+CD57+ T cells in acquired aplastic anemia. Genomic DNA, serving as template, underwent TCR beta VDJ and CDR3 profiling. TCRdb passed the reads through MiXCR, listing each CDR3 protein once. Here the sample spans approximately 190,000 distinct CDR3 sequences, less than 65% being singletons. The material sequenced was sorted CD4+, CD8+, or CD8+CD57+ T cells (not recorded which) from PBMCs. These receptors all come from a human donor with severe aplastic anemia or a healthy control (not recorded which).

This clonotype was counted a few times. The V gene is TRBV7-9, the J gene TRBJ1-6; D may be TRBD1 (5 bases). There are 15 residues in the CDR3. V lost 3 bases, J lost 7 bases, and 13 bases lay in between. Germline lookup yields CDR1 SEHNR and CDR2 FQNEAQ (reference sequence). The CDR3: CASSLGGINNSPLHF. CDR3 sequence (DNA): TGTGCCAGCAGCTTGGGGGGAATTAACAATTCACCCCTCCACTTT.

V and J are TRBV5-6 and TRBJ2-7, with a tentative D call TRBD2 (5 bases). This CDR3 region has 12 residues. V lost 0 bases, J lost 9 bases, and 10 bases lay in between. Germline CDR1 SGHDT, CDR2 YYEEEE. The DNA of the CDR3 is TGTGCCAGCAGCTTGGACGGGGAGCGGCAGTACTTC. Amino acids: CASSLDGERQYF. The variable domain in full, with the rest retrieved from reference TRBV5-6 and TRBJ2-7, is DAGVTQSPTHLIKTRGQQVTLRCSPKSGHDTVSWYQQALGQGPQFIFQYYEEEERQRGNFPDRFSGHQFPNYSSELNVNALLLGDSALYLCASSLDGERQYFGPGTRLTVT.

This clonotype was seen repeatedly, ten times or more. The chain joins TRBV29-1 to TRBJ1-6; weak D call: TRBD1 (5 bases). V was clipped by 6 bases and J by 7 bases, with 10 bases between them. Germline lookup yields CDR1 SQVTM and CDR2 ANQGSEA. This CDR3 region has 12 residues. The CDR3, as DNA: TGCAGCGTCCCGGGACGGAATTCACCCCTCCACTTT. Translating gives CSVPGRNSPLHF.

This clonotype was recorded many times. V gene TRBV25-1 combines with J gene TRBJ2-7, with no clear D. Germline CDR1 reads MGHDK; CDR2 reads SYGVNS. CDR3 length: 15 amino acids. V lost 4 bases and J 3 bases, leaving 16 bases between the germline ends. For the CDR3, the DNA is TGTGCCAGCAGTGTATCCCTGGGAAGGTTCTACGAGCAGTACTTC. Its translation is CASSVSLGRFYEQYF.

J is TRBJ1-5 and V is TRBV19, with D possibly being TRBD1 (6 bases). The germline V gene encodes CDR1 LNHDA and CDR2 SQIVND (reference sequence). Trimming cost V 11 bases and J 4 bases, with 21 bases left between them. The CDR3 contains 15 residues. The CDR3 DNA sequence: TGTGCCTCCCTACCGATGACAGGACAGAATCAGCCCCAGCATTTT. Protein sequence: CASLPMTGQNQPQHF.

The table lists this clonotype with a few counts. The chain couples TRBV13 to TRBJ2-5; 7 nucleotides match TRBD2. From germline, CDR1 is PRHDT and CDR2 FYEKMQ (reference sequence). The V segment lost 0 bases and the J segment 2 bases; nucleotides outside the gene matches: 9. The CDR3 sequence is 17 residues long. This CDR3 reads CASSLGLGSSGQETQYF. For the CDR3, the DNA is TGTGCCAGCAGCTTAGGGTTAGGGTCTAGCGGACAAGAGACCCAGTACTTC.

The chain has TRBV7-9 and TRBJ1-2; no firm D call. Germline-derived CDR1 and CDR2 are SEHNR and FQNEAQ (reference sequence). V lost 1 base, J lost 5 bases, and 11 bases lay in between. This CDR3 is built from 14 residues. The CDR3: CASSLGGRRYGYTF. DNA for the CDR3: TGTGCCAGCAGCTTAGGTGGCCGAAGATATGGCTACACCTTC.

This clonotype was seen many times. V and J are TRBV9 and TRBJ2-5; a weak D match, TRBD2 (6 bases). Per the germline V gene, CDR1 is SGDLS and CDR2 is YYNGEE. The CDR3 totals 14 residues. V lost 0 bases and J 5 bases, leaving 11 bases between the germline ends. CDR3 nucleotide sequence: TGTGCCAGCAGCGTAGGGGCGGGGTTGGAGACCCAGTACTTC. Protein sequence: CASSVGAGLETQYF.

The chain recombines TRBV5-1 with TRBJ2-3; D perhaps matches TRBD2 (5 bases). The V and J ends lost 0 bases and 2 bases respectively, with 13 bases between them. The CDR3 totals 16 residues. CDR1 is SGHRS, CDR2 YFSETQ, per germline. The CDR3 loop is CASSLAGWESTDTQYF. The CDR3 DNA sequence: TGCGCCAGCAGCTTGGCTGGGTGGGAGTCCACAGATACGCAGTATTTT.